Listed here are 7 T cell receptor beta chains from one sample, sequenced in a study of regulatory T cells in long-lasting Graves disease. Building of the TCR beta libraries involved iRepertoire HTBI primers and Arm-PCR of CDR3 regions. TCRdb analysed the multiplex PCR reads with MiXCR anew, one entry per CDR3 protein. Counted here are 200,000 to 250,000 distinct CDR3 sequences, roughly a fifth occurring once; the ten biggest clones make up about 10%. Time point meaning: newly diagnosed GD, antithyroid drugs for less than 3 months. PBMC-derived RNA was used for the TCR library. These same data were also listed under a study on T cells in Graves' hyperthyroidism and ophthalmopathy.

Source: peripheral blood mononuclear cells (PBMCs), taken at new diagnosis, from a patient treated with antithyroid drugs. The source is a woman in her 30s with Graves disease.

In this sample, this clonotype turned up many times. The CDR3 loop reads CASSHRTSGIETQYF. DNA of the CDR3: TGTGCCAGCTCTCACAGGACTAGCGGGATTGAGACCCAGTACTTC. The gene calls are TRBV18 and TRBJ2-5, with 12 positions matching TRBD2. Germline lookup yields CDR1 KGHSH and CDR2 LQKENI. Unmatched junction bases numbered 7, after V lost 6 bases and J lost 5 bases. This CDR3 comprises 15 residues. Looking up the rest from reference TRBV18 and TRBJ2-5 gives the full variable domain: NAGVMQNPRHLVRRRGQEARLRCSPMKGHSHVYWYRQLPEEGLKFMVYLQKENIIDESGMPKERFSAEFPKEGPSILRIQQVVRGDSAAYFCASSHRTSGIETQYFGPGTRLLVL.

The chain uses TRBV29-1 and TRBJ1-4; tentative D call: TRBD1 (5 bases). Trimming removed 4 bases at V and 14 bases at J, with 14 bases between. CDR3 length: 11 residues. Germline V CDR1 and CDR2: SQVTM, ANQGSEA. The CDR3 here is CSVGAGLILFF. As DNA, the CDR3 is TGCAGCGTTGGCGCAGGGCTCATCCTGTTTTTT.

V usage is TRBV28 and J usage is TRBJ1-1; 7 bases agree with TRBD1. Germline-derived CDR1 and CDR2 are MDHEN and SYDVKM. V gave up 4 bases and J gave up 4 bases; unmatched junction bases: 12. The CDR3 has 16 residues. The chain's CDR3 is CASSSKPTGRGTEAFF. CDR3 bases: TGTGCCAGCAGTTCGAAACCGACAGGGCGAGGCACTGAAGCTTTCTTT. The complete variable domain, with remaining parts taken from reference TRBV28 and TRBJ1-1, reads DVKVTQSSRYLVKRTGEKVFLECVQDMDHENMFWYRQDPGLGLRLIYFSYDVKMKEKGDIPEGYSVSREKKERFSLILESASTNQTSMYLCASSSKPTGRGTEAFFGQGTRLTVV.

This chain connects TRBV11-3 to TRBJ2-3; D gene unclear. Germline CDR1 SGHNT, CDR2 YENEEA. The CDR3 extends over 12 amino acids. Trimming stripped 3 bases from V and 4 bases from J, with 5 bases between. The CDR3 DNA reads TGTGCCAGCAGCTTCTTCTCAGATACGCAGTATTTT. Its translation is CASSFFSDTQYF.

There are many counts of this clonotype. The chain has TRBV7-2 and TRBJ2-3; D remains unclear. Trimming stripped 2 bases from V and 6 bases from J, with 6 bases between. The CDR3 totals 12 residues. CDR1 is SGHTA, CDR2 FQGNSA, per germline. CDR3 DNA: TGTGCCAGCAGCTTACGGGTCGATACGCAGTATTTT. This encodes CASSLRVDTQYF.

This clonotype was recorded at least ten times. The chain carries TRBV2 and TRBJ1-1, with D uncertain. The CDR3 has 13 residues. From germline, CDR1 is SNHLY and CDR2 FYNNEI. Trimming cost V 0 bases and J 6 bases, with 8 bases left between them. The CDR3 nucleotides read TGTGCCAGCAGTGAAGCCAGCTTTGCTGAAGCTTTCTTT. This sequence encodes CASSEASFAEAFF.

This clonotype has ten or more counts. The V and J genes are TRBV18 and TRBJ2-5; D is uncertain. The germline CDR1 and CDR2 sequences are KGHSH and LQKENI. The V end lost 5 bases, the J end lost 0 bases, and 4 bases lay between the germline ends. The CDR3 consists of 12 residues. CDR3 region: CASSSYQETQYF. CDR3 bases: TGTGCCAGCTCATCCTACCAAGAGACCCAGTACTTC.